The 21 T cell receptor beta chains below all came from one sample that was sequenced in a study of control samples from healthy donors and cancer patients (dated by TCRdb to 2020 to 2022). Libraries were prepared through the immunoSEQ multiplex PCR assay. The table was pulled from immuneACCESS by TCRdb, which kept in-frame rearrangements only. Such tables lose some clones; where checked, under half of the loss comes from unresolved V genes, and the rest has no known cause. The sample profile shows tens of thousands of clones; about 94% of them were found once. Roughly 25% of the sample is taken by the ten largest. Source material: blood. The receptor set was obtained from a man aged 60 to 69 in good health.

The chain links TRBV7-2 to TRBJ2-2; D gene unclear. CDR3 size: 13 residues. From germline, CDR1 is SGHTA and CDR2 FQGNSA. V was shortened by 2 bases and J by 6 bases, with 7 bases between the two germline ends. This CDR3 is CASSLSQPGELFF. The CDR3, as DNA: TGTGCCAGCAGCTTATCCCAGCCCGGGGAGCTGTTTTTT.

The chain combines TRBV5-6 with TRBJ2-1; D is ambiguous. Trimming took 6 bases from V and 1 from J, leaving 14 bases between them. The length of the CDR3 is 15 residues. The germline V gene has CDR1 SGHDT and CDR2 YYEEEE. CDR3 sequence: CASNKGADSYNEQFF. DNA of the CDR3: TGTGCCAGCAATAAGGGCGCTGATTCCTACAATGAGCAGTTCTTC. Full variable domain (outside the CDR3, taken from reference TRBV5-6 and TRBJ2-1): DAGVTQSPTHLIKTRGQQVTLRCSPKSGHDTVSWYQQALGQGPQFIFQYYEEEERQRGNFPDRFSGHQFPNYSSELNVNALLLGDSALYLCASNKGADSYNEQFFGPGTRLTVL.

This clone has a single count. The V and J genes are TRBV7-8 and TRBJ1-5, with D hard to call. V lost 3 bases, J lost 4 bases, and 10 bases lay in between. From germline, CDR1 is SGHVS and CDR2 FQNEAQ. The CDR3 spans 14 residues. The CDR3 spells CASSFASGNQPQHF. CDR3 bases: TGTGCCAGCAGCTTCGCCAGTGGGAATCAGCCCCAGCATTTT.

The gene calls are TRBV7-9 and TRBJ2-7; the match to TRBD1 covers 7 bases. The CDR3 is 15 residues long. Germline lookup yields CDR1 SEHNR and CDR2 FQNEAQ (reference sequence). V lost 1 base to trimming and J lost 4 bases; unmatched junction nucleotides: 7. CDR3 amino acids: CASSLVAGGSYEQYF. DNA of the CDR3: TGTGCCAGCAGCTTAGTGGCAGGGGGTTCGTACGAGCAGTACTTC.

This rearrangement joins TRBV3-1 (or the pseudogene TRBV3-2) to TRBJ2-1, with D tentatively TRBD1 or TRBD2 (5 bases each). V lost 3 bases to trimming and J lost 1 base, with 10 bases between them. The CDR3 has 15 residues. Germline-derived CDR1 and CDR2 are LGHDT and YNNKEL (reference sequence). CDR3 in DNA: TGTGCCAGCAGCCAGCCGGGGCGGTCCTACAATGAGCAGTTCTTC. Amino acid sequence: CASSQPGRSYNEQFF.

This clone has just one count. In nucleotides, the CDR3 is TGTGCCAGTAGTGAGAGGCTGGTTTCTGGAAACACCATATATTTT. Amino acid sequence: CASSERLVSGNTIYF. This chain connects TRBV19 to TRBJ1-3; D unresolved. This CDR3 has 15 residues. CDR1 and CDR2 from the germline V gene are LNHDA and SQIVND (reference sequence). V was trimmed by 5 bases and J by 1 base, leaving 12 bases between them.

CDR3 coding DNA: TGTGCCAGCAGCTTAGGGACTAGCGGAGGGATGGGGGAGACCCAGTACTTC. This gives the protein CASSLGTSGGMGETQYF. The rearrangement uses TRBV11-2 and TRBJ2-5, with TRBD2 identical over 10 bases. Germline V gene sequence: CDR1 SGHAT, CDR2 FQNNGV. The V and J ends lost 1 base and 5 bases, in that order; junction bases with no gene match: 10. The length of the CDR3 is 17 residues.

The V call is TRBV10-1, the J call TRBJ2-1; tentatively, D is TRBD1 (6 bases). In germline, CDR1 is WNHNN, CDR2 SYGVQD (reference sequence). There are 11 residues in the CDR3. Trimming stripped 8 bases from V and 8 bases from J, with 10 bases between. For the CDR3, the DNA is TGCGCCAGCGGGACAATATATGAGCAGTTCTTC. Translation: CASGTIYEQFF.

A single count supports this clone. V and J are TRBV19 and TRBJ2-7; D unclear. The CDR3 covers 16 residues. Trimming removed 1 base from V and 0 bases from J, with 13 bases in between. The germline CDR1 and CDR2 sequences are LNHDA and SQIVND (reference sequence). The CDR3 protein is CASSIGVARSSYEQYF. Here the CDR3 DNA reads TGTGCCAGTAGTATAGGGGTAGCCCGGAGCTCCTACGAGCAGTACTTC.

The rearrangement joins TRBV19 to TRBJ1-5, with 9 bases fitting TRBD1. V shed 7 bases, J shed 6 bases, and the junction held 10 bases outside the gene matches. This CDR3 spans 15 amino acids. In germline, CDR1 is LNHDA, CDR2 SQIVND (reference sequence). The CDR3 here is CASKQNTGGSQPQHF. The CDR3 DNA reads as TGTGCCAGTAAGCAGAACACAGGGGGCAGTCAGCCCCAGCATTTT.

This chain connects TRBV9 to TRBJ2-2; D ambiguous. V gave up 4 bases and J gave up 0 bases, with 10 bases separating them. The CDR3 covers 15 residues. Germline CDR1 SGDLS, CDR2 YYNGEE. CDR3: CASSPLPSNTGELFF. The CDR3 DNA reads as TGTGCCAGCAGCCCCCTACCTTCGAACACCGGGGAGCTGTTTTTT.

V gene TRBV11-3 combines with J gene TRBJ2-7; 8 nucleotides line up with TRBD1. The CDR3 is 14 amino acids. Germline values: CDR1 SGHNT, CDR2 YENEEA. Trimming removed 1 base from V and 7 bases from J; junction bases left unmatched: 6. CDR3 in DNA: TGTGCCAGCAGCTTAGGGACAGGGACGAAGGAGCAGTACTTC. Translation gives CASSLGTGTKEQYF.

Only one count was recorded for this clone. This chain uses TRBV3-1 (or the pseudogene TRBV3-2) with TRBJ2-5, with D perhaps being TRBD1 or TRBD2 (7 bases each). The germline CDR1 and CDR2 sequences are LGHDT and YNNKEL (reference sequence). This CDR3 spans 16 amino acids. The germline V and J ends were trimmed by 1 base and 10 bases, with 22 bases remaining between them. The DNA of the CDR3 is TGTGCCAGCAGCCAAGGAAGGATCGCAGGGGGGGAGCTCCAGTACTTC. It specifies CASSQGRIAGGELQYF.

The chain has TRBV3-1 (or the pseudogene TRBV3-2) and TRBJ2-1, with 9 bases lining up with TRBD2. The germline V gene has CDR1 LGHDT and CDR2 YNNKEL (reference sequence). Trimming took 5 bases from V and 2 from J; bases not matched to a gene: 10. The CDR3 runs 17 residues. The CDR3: CASSVGGSGSPYNEQFF. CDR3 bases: TGTGCCAGCAGCGTAGGGGGTAGCGGGAGTCCCTACAATGAGCAGTTCTTC.

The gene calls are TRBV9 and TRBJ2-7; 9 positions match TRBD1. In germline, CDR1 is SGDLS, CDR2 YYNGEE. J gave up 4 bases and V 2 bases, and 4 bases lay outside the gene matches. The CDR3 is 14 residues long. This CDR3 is CASSVGTGRYEQYF. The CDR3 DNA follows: TGTGCCAGCAGCGTGGGGACAGGGAGATACGAGCAGTACTTC.

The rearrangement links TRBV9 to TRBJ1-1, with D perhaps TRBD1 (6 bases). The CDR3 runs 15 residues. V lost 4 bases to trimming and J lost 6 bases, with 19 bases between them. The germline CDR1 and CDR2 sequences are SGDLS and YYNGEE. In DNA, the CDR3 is TGTGCCAGCAGCCCCCGAGTGGGGGCAGGAGCTGAAGCTTTCTTT. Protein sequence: CASSPRVGAGAEAFF.

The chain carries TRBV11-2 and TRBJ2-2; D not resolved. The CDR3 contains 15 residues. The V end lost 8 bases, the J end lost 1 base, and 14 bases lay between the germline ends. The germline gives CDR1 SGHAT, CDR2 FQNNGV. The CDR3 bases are TGTGCCAGCTGTCCTGTGAGCCTGAACACCGGGGAGCTGTTTTTT. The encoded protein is CASCPVSLNTGELFF.

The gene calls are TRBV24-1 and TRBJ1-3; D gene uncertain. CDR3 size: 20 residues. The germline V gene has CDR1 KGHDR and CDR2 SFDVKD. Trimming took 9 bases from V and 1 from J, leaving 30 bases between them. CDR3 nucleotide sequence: TGTGCCACCCTTCGCTGCGCGGAAACGATGGCAGCGCCTTCTGGAAACACCATATATTTT. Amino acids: CATLRCAETMAAPSGNTIYF.

CDR3 amino acids: CASSERGSYGYTF. CDR3 sequence (DNA): TGTGCCAGCAGTGAACGGGGGAGCTATGGCTACACCTTC. V is TRBV6-1 and J is TRBJ1-2; D is possibly TRBD1 (5 bases). V was cut by 2 bases and J by 4 bases, with 8 bases left in between. In germline, CDR1 is MNHNS, CDR2 SASEGT. This CDR3 comprises 13 residues.

The CDR3 DNA reads as TGTGCCAGCAGCCAAGCGTTGGGTCTGCCCCGGGAGACCCAGTACTTC. Its translation is CASSQALGLPRETQYF. The rearrangement links TRBV3-1 (or the pseudogene TRBV3-2) to TRBJ2-5; D is unresolved. The CDR3 has 16 amino acids. CDR1 and CDR2 from the germline V gene are LGHDT and YNNKEL (reference sequence). Trimming cost V 1 base and J 5 bases, with 17 bases left between them.

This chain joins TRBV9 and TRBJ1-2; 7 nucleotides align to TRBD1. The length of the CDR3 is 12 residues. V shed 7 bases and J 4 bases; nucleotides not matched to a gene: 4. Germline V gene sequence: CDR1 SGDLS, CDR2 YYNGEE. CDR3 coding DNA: TGTGCCAGCTGGGGACAGATCTATGGCTACACCTTC. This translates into CASWGQIYGYTF. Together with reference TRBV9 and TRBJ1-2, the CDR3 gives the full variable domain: DSGVTQTPKHLITATGQRVTLRCSPRSGDLSVYWYQQSLDQGLQFLIQYYNGEERAKGNILERFSAQQFPDLHSELNLSSLELGDSALYFCASWGQIYGYTFGSGTRLTVV.